The clone carrying this T cell receptor beta chain was seen more than once but under ten times. Its antigen remains unidentified. The protocol was immunoSEQ multiplex PCR, while the TCRdb copy is restricted to in-frame clones and leaves out a portion. The data hold around 9,500 clones, with around two thirds observed a single time. These data belong to a study of CD4+ T cells in melanoma. Study results and limitations: CD8+ T cell, macrophage and B cell function reportedly correlated with neoantigen-specific CD4+ T cells. Neoantigen-specific CD4+ T cells in melanoma reportedly had diverse differentiation states.

The TCR comes from a human donor with melanoma. Sample: tumor tissue.

The CDR3 sequence is CASSPGQGFSLPQPQHF. In nucleotides, the CDR3 is TGTGCCAGTAGCCCCGGACAGGGGTTCTCTCTTCCTCAGCCCCAGCATTTT. The rearrangement links TRBV19 to TRBJ1-5, with TRBD1 matching 9 bases. The length of the CDR3 is 17 residues. The V gene end was trimmed by 6 bases and the J gene end by 6 bases; junction bases not matched to a gene: 15. Germline CDR1 reads LNHDA; CDR2 reads SQIVND (reference sequence). The variable domain in full, completed from reference TRBV19 and TRBJ1-5, reads DGGITQSPKYLFRKEGQNVTLSCEQNLNHDAMYWYRQDPGQGLRLIYYSQIVNDFQKGDIAEGYSVSREKKESFPLTVTSAQKNPTAFYLCASSPGQGFSLPQPQHFGDGTRLSIL.